The entry below gives a single T cell receptor (beta chain) sequence along with its context. Its antigen is unknown. This entry belongs to a study of CD8+ T cells in alopecia areata. Punch biopsies of lesional scalp, plus peripheral blood, were taken from alopecia areata patients. Sorting of CD4+ and CD8+ T cells was performed on PBMCs. Trimming removed 7 bases at V and 7 bases at J, with 11 bases between. Germline CDR1 is LNHDA and CDR2 is SQIVND (reference sequence). The CDR3 has 12 amino acids. Isolated RNA was reverse transcribed into cDNA used as the sequencing template. Generated by immunoSEQ multiplex PCR, the TCRdb table keeps only in-frame clones and is missing some. The data contain 60,000 to 65,000 clones, around 47% of them seen just once; the ten biggest clones take up 51%. Regarding the study as a whole: More clonal than normal scalp was lesional scalp, particularly alopecia totalis/universalis. TCR sharing across patients was less clear than in mice, possibly HLA-related.

The source material was NKG2D-low CD8+ T cells sorted from blood. This clonotype was obtained from a human donor with alopecia areata. The chain carries TRBV19 and TRBJ2-1; tentatively, D is TRBD2 (6 bases). CDR3 residues: CASKVGGNEQFF. In DNA form, the CDR3 reads TGTGCCAGTAAGGTTGGAGGGAATGAGCAGTTCTTC.